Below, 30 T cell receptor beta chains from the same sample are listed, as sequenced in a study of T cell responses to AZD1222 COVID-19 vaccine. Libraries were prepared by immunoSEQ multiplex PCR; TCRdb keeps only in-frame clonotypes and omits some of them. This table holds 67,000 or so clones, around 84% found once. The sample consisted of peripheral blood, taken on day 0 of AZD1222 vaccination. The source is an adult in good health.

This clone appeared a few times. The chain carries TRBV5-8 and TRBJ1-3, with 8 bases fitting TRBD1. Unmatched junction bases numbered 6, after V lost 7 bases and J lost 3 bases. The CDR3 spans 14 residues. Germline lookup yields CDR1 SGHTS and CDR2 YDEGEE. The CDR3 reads CASDDGTGGNTIYF. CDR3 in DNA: TGTGCCAGCGACGACGGGACAGGTGGAAACACCATATATTTT.

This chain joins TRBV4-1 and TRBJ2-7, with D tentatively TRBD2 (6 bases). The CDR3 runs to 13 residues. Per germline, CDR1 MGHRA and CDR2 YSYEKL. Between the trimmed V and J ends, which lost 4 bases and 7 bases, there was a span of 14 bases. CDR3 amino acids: CASSLYRGREQYF. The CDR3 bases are TGCGCCAGCAGCCTATATCGGGGGAGAGAGCAGTACTTC.

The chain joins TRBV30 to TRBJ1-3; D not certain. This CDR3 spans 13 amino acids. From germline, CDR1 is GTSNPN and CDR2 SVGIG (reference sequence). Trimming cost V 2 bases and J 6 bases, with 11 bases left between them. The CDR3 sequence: CAWSLANSNTIYF. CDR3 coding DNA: TGTGCCTGGAGTTTGGCAAATTCAAACACCATATATTTT.

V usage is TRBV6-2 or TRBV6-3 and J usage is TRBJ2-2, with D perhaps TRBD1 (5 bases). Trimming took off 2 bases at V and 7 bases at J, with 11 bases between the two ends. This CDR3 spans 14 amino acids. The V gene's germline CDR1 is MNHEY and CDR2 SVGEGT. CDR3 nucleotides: TGTGCCAGCAGTTACGATCCAGGGTTCGGGGAGCTGTTTTTT. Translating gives CASSYDPGFGELFF.

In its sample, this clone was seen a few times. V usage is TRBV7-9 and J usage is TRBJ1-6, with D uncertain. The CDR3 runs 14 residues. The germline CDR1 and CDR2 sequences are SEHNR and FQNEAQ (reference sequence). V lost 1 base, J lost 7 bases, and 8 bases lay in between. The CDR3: CASSLGSVNSPLHF. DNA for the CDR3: TGTGCCAGCAGCTTAGGGTCAGTAAATTCACCCCTCCACTTT.

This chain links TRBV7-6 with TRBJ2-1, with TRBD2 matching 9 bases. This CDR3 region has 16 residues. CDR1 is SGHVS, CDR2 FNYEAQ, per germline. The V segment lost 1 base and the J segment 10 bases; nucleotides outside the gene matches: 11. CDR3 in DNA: TGTGCCAGCAGCTTAGGCGGCGGGGGGGCGAGCCACGAGCAGTTCTTC. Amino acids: CASSLGGGGASHEQFF.

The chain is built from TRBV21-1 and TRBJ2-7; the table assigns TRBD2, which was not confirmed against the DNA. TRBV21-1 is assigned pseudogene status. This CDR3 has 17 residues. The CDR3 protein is CASSKVTSGSASYEQYF. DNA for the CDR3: TGTGCCAGCAGCAAAGTTACTTCCGGGTCCGCTTCCTACGAGCAGTACTTC.

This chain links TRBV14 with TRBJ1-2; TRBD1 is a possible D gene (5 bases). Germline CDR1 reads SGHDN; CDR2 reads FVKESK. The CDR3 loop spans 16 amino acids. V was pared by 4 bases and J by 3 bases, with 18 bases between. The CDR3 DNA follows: TGTGCCAGCAGCCTTCAGGGAGCGGGGAAGGACTATGGCTACACCTTC. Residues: CASSLQGAGKDYGYTF.

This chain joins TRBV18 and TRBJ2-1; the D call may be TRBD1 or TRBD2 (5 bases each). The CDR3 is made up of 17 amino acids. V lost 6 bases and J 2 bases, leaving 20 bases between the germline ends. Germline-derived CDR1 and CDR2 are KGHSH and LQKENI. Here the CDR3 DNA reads TGTGCCAGCTCGCCCACTGCCCGGGACGGAGCCTACAATGAGCAGTTCTTC. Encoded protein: CASSPTARDGAYNEQFF.

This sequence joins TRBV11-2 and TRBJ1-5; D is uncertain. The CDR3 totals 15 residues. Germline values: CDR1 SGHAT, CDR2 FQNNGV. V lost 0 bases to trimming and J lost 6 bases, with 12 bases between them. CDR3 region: CASSLDIQGGQPQHF. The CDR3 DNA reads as TGTGCCAGCAGCTTAGATATCCAAGGAGGTCAGCCCCAGCATTTT.

Here the CDR3 DNA reads TGTGCCATCGGACAGACGAACACTGAAGCTTTCTTT. It yields the protein CAIGQTNTEAFF. The rearrangement joins TRBV10-3 to TRBJ1-1; D may be TRBD1 (6 bases). CDR1 is ENHRY, CDR2 SYGVKD, per germline. V dropped 8 bases and J dropped 1 base, with 8 bases sitting between them. This CDR3 has 12 residues.

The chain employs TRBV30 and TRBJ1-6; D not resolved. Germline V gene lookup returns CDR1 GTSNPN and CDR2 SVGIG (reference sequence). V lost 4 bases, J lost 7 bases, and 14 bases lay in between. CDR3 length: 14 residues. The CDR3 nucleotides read TGTGCCTGGATGTGGGGTTTTGGCAATTCACCCCTCCACTTT. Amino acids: CAWMWGFGNSPLHF. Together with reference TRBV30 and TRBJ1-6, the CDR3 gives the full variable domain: SQTIHQWPATLVQPVGSPLSLECTVEGTSNPNLYWYRQAAGRGLQLLFYSVGIGQISSEVPQNLSASRPQDRQFILSSKKLLLSDSGFYLCAWMWGFGNSPLHFGNGTRLTVT.

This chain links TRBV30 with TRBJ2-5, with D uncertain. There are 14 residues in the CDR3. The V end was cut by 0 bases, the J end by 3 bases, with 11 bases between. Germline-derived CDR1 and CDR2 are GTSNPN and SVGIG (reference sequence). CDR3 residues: CAWSVTPIEETQYF. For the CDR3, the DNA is TGTGCCTGGAGTGTCACGCCCATAGAAGAGACCCAGTACTTC.

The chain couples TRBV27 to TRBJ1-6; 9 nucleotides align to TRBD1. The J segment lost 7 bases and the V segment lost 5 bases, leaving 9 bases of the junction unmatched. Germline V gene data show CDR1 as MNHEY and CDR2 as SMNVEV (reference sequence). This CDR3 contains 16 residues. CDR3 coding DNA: TGTGCCAGCAGTGTCCACAGGGGGCAGGGGAATTCACCCCTCCACTTT. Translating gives CASSVHRGQGNSPLHF.

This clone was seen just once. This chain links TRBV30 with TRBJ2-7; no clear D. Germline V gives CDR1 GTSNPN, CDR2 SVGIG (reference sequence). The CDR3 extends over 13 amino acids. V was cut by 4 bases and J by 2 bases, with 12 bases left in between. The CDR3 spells CAWMGAATYEQYF. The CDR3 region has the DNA TGTGCCTGGATGGGCGCGGCTACCTACGAGCAGTACTTC.

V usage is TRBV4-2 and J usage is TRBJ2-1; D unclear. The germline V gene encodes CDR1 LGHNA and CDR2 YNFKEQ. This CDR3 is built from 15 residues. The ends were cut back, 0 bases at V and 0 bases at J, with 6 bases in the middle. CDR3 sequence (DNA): TGTGCCAGCAGCCAAGACGAAAGCTCCTACAATGAGCAGTTCTTC. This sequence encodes CASSQDESSYNEQFF.

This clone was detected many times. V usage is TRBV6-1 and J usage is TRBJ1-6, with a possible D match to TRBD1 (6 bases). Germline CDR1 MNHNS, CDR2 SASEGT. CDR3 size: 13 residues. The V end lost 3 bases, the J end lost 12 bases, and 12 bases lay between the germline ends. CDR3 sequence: CASSDKQGIPLHF. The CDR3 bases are TGTGCCAGCAGTGACAAACAGGGTATACCCCTCCACTTT.

CDR3 bases: TGTGCCAGCAGCTTAGGGACTTTCACAGATACGCAGTATTTT. Amino acid sequence: CASSLGTFTDTQYF. This chain connects TRBV11-3 to TRBJ2-3, with D possibly TRBD2 on 5 matching bases. The CDR3 spans 14 residues. The ends were cut back, 1 base at V and 2 bases at J, with 7 bases in the middle. Germline V CDR1 and CDR2: SGHNT, YENEEA.

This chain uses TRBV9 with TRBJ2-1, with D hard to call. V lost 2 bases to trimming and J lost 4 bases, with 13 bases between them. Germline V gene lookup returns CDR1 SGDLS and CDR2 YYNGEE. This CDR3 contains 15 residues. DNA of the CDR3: TGTGCCAGCAGCGTTTCAACTGCCTCATACAATGAGCAGTTCTTC. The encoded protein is CASSVSTASYNEQFF.

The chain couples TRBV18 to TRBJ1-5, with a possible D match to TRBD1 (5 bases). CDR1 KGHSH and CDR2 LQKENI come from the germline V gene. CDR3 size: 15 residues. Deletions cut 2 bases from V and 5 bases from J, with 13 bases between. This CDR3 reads CASSPEAGKDQPQHF. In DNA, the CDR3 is TGTGCCAGCTCACCAGAGGCAGGGAAAGATCAGCCCCAGCATTTT.

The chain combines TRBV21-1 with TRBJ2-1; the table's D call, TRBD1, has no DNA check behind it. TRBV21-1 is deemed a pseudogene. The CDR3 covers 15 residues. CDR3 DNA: TGTGCCAGCAGCAAAGGGGTGGGACAGGACCATGAGCAGTTCTTC. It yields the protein CASSKGVGQDHEQFF.

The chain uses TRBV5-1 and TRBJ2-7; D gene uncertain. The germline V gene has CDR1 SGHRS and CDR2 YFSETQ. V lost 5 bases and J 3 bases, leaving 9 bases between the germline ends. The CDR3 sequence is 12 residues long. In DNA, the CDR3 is TGCGCCAGCAGGCTAAATCGCTACGAGCAGTACTTC. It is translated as CASRLNRYEQYF.

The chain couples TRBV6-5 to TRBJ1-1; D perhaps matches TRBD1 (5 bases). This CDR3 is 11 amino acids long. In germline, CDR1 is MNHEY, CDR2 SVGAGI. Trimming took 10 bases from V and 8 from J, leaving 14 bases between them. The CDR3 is CATQGNVEAFF. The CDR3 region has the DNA TGTGCCACCCAGGGCAATGTGGAAGCTTTCTTT.

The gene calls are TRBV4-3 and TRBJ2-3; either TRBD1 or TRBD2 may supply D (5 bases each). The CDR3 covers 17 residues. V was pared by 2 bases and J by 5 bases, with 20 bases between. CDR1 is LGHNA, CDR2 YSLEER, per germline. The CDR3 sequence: CASSQFTSGKGQDTQYF. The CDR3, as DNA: TGCGCCAGCAGCCAATTCACCAGCGGAAAGGGGCAAGATACGCAGTATTTT.

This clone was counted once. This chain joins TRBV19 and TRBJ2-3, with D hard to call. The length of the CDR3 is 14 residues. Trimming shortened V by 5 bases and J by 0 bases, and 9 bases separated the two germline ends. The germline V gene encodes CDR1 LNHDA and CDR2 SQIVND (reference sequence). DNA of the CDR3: TGTGCCAGTAGTCCCCAAACTAGCACAGATACGCAGTATTTT. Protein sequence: CASSPQTSTDTQYF.

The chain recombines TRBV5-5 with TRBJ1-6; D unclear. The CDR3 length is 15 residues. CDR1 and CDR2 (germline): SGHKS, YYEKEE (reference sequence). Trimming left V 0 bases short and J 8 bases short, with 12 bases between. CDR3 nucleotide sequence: TGTGCCAGCAGCTTGGTCCCAGAGGTTTATTCACCCCTCCACTTT. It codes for CASSLVPEVYSPLHF.

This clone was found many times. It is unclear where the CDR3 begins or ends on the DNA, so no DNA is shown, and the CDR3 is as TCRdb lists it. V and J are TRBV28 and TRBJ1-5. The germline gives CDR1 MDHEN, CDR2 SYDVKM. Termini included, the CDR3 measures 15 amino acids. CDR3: CASSSSDGYNQPQHF.

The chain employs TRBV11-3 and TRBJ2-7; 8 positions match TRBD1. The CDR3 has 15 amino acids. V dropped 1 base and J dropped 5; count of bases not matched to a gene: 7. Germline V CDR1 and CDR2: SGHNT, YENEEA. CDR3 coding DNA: TGTGCCAGCAGCTTAGCTGGACAGGGTTACCACGAGCAGTACTTC. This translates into CASSLAGQGYHEQYF.

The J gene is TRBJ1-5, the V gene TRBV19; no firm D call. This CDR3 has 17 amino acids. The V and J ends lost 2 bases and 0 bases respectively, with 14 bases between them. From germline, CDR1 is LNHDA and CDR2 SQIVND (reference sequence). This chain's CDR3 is CASSIYSGSGSNQPQHF. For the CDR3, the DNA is TGTGCCAGTAGTATATACAGCGGTTCGGGTAGCAATCAGCCCCAGCATTTT.

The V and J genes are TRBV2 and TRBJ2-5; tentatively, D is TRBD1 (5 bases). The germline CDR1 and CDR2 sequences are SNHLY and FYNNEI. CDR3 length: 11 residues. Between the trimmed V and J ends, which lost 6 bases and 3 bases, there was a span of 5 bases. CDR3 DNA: TGTGCCAGCAGACAGGAAGAGACCCAGTACTTC. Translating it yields CASRQEETQYF.